The 2 T cell receptor beta chains below all came from one sample that was sequenced in a study of CD8+CD57+ T cells in acquired aplastic anemia. Genomic DNA served as template for TCR beta VDJ and CDR3 profiling. TCRdb recomputed calls from the reads with MiXCR, one row per CDR3 protein. The table includes approximately 470,000 distinct CDR3 sequences, around 30% detected once. Patients chosen for sequencing had CD8+CD57+ cells that had expanded, as shown by flow cytometry. Sequencing input: sorted CD4+, CD8+, or CD8+CD57+ T cells (not recorded which) from PBMCs. These TCRs come from a human donor with aplastic anemia.

The chain recombines TRBV11-1 with TRBJ2-7, with D tentatively TRBD1 (6 bases). Deletions cut 5 bases from V and 3 bases from J, with 17 bases between. Per germline, CDR1 SGHAT and CDR2 FQDESV (reference sequence). This CDR3 has 15 residues. CDR3 coding DNA: TGTGCCAGCAGCCCAATGTCGGGCAGGGGCTACGAGCAGTACTTC. It specifies CASSPMSGRGYEQYF.

This clonotype was picked up a small number of times. The chain joins TRBV30 to TRBJ1-6; D unresolved. Trimming pared 4 bases from V and 9 bases from J, leaving 10 bases between. This CDR3 is built from 12 residues. Germline V lookup: CDR1 GTSNPN, CDR2 SVGIG (reference sequence). The CDR3 spells CAWKLQGSPLHF. The CDR3 DNA follows: TGTGCCTGGAAGCTCCAAGGTTCACCCCTCCACTTT.